This TCR beta chain was sequenced during a study of T cell repertoires in cytomegalovirus infection. At the level of the study: CMV epitopes in the study were HLA-C-restricted (recently identified) and HLA-B-restricted (well studied). Evidence of both CMV infection and a matching HLA type came from public TCR beta signatures. Study outcomes and limitations: HLA-C-restricted CMV-specific TCR beta clonotypes prevailed in the ex vivo response. Carriers of CMV plus the relevant HLA were identified by cumulative public TCR beta family frequency.

TCRdb re-called the reads with MiXCR, one entry per CDR3 protein. The sample records around 900,000 distinct CDR3 sequences, roughly a third being singletons. As regards this clonotype: Its antigen is still unknown.

V dropped 5 bases and J dropped 9; count of bases not matched to a gene: 11. Germline V gives CDR1 PRHDT, CDR2 FYEKMQ (reference sequence). This CDR3 comprises 15 residues. Here the sequenced sample was cultured CD8+ T cells from PBMCs, taken from culture after CMV antigen stimulation. This receptor was identified in a human donor in good health (CMV status not recorded). Some clones in this sample may be carry-over from other donors' samples. The genes are TRBV13 and TRBJ2-1; TRBD2 agrees at 9 bases. CDR3 loop: CASSPQRGATVEQFF. CDR3 bases: TGTGCCAGCAGCCCACAGCGGGGGGCAACGGTTGAGCAGTTCTTC.